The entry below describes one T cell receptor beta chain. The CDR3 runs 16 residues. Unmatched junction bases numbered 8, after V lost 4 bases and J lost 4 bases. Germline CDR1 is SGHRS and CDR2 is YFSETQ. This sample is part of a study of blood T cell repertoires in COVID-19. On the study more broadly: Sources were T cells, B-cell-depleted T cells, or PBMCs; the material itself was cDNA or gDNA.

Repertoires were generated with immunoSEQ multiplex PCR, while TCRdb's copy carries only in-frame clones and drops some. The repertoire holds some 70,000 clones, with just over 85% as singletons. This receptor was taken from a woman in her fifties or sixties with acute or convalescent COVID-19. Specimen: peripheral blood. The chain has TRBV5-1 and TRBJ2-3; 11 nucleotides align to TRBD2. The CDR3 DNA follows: TGCGCCAGCAGCGCCCCTAGCGGGGGGTGGGCAGATACGCAGTATTTT. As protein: CASSAPSGGWADTQYF.